This paragraph reports one T cell receptor (beta chain). Its antigen remains undetermined. The input lacks base qualities; no much larger clone sits a single base away. The sample comes from a study of early T cells in non-severe SARS-CoV-2 infection (dated by TCRdb to 2020 to 2023). The study in broad terms: Bulk RNA from unsorted whole blood was used for TCR sequencing, so alpha and beta chains could not be paired. Results the study describes overall, beyond this receptor: VDJdb matching was skewed toward anti-spike CD8 responses and likely underestimated virus-specific expansions by missing private and CD4 specificities.

V ends up 4 bases short and J 0 bases short, with an unmatched junction base count of 3. Spanning cysteine to phenylalanine, the CDR3 consists of 15 amino acids. Of the read, only the CDR3 DNA is kept; its 45 bases are in frame from base 1. The germline V gene provides CDR1 MNHNS and CDR2 SASEGT. Library generation was performed with 5' RACE. The instrument was a NextSeq 500. Unique molecular identifiers were attached to individual cDNA molecules in the TCR library protocol so that sequencing error and PCR bias could be corrected. TCR alpha and beta chains were both sequenced, and the abundances of alpha and beta sequences in each sample were closely correlated with each other. In the paper's pipeline: V gene, J gene and CDR3 annotation of TCR sequences was performed with Decombinator V4. Expanded TCRs were defined as changing significantly between any two time points under a Poisson model with p below 0.0001. TCR abundances were normalised to the total number of TCRs sequenced in each sample and reported as counts per million. TRAV1-2 paired with TRAJ12, TRAJ20 or TRAJ33 defined MAIT TCRs, while TRAV10 paired with TRAJ18 defined iNKT TCRs. VDJdb, accessed on 1 November 2021, was searched for TCRs annotated for CMV, EBV and SARS-CoV-2, and TCRs annotated for more than one antigen were excluded. TCRdb trimmed public reads at Q25 via fastp, called clones via MiXCR and kept in-frame beta chains. Every entry covers one CDR3 protein and lists the most common genes and DNA from its rows. The V and J calls, along with clone size, are taken from TCRdb and not from the paper's own processing. In this sample the table shows over 60,000 distinct CDR3 sequences, around a tenth of which occur a single time. The top ten hold roughly 7.5% of the sample.

A case-control design nested within a healthcare worker cohort in London, UK, was used, with weekly nasopharyngeal swab PCR tests and blood sampling performed. Healthcare workers were recruited between 23 and 31 March 2020, during the week of the UK lockdown, and were followed weekly for up to roughly 16 weeks. The TCR originated in an adult who was a healthcare worker with PCR-confirmed SARS-CoV-2 infection or an uninfected control (not recorded which). The chain is encoded by TRBV6-1 joined to TRBJ2-3; 8 central nucleotides agree with TRBD2. The specimen comprised whole blood, sampled at baseline. The DNA sequence is TGTGCCAGCAGTGGAAGCGGGGGAAGCACAGATACGCAGTATTTT. Its protein product is CASSGSGGSTDTQYF.